Sequencing of this T cell receptor (beta chain) was carried out in a study of shared clonotypes between healthy human individuals. Sorted-subset replicate PCR reactions contained approximately 190 ng DNA, corresponding to some 28,000 T cell genomes. The protocol was immunoSEQ multiplex PCR, while the TCRdb copy is restricted to in-frame clones and leaves out a portion. The table includes some 2,500,000 clones, 90% to 95% detected once. V shed 0 bases and J shed 4 bases, with 15 bases lying between them. Germline V gene sequence: CDR1 MNHEY, CDR2 SVGAGI. The CDR3 runs 16 residues. The receptor was isolated from a man aged 18 to 29 in good health. Some clones in this sample may be carry-over from other donors' samples. The chain uses TRBV6-5 and TRBJ1-2; D remains ambiguous. Sequences were obtained from naive CD4+ T cells from PBMCs. Subset: CD45RA+ positively selected. The CDR3: CASSYSRADTGYGYTF. CDR3 nucleotides: TGTGCCAGCAGTTACTCGAGGGCCGACACCGGCTATGGCTACACCTTC.